This entry lists 25 T cell receptor beta chains sequenced from one sample in a study of a mutant IDH1 vaccine in newly diagnosed glioma. No antigens are known for them. Time point noted: week 35, safety follow-up. Each vaccine dose was 300 ug of mutant IDH1 20-mer peptide, with topical imiquimod. Method: immunoSEQ multiplex PCR; TCRdb's copy keeps in-frame clones and lacks some. The sample consists of 73,000 or so clones, roughly 84% of them appearing once. The sequences come from PBMCs, collected from a glioma patient whose treatment included an IDH1 peptide vaccine. The receptors originated from a man between 18 and 35 years old with glioma.

The V gene is TRBV28, the J gene TRBJ1-3, with a weak D call TRBD1 (5 bases). The CDR3 sequence is 16 residues long. The germline CDR1 and CDR2 sequences are MDHEN and SYDVKM. The ends were cut back, 6 bases at V and 2 bases at J, with 17 bases in the middle. CDR3 nucleotides: TGTGCCAGCAGGGAACTCAGGGAAGGGCCTGGAAACACCATATATTTT. Encoded protein: CASRELREGPGNTIYF.

Written as DNA, the CDR3 is TGTGCCAGCAGCTTGAGTGGCGGCAATCAGCCCCAGCATTTT. Translated, it gives CASSLSGGNQPQHF. The chain has TRBV5-4 and TRBJ1-5; D is undetermined. This CDR3 is built from 14 residues. The germline V gene encodes CDR1 SGHNT and CDR2 YYREEE (reference sequence). V dropped 1 base and J dropped 2 bases, with 7 bases sitting between them.

This clone was picked up one time. The V gene is TRBV7-3, the J gene TRBJ2-2; 7 nucleotides match TRBD1. This CDR3 spans 15 amino acids. Germline CDR1 and CDR2: SGHTA and FQGTGA. V shed 5 bases, J shed 6 bases, and the junction held 9 bases outside the gene matches. Here the CDR3 reads CASSRQGPQAGELFF. Here the CDR3 DNA reads TGTGCCAGCAGCCGACAGGGTCCCCAGGCCGGGGAGCTGTTTTTT. Based on the CDR3 plus reference TRBV7-3 and TRBJ2-2, the full variable domain is GAGVSQTPSNKVTEKGKYVELRCDPISGHTALYWYRQSLGQGPEFLIYFQGTGAADDSGLPNDRFFAVRPEGSVSTLKIQRTERGDSAVYLCASSRQGPQAGELFFGEGSRLTVL.

The rearrangement links TRBV6-1 to TRBJ1-5; D ambiguous. The V end lost 4 bases, the J end lost 11 bases, and 18 bases lay between the germline ends. The germline V gene has CDR1 MNHNS and CDR2 SASEGT. CDR3 length: 14 residues. CDR3 sequence: CASSAEGTGTSQHF. DNA of the CDR3: TGTGCCAGCAGTGCTGAGGGTACGGGTACGTCCCAGCATTTT.

CDR3 in amino acids: CAWSVRRSNGGSPLHF. The DNA of the CDR3 is TGTGCCTGGAGTGTACGCCGCAGCAACGGAGGATCACCCCTCCACTTT. This chain joins TRBV30 and TRBJ1-6, with no clear D. The CDR3 extends over 16 amino acids. V was shortened by 0 bases and J by 10 bases, with 19 bases between the two germline ends. Germline V gene data show CDR1 as GTSNPN and CDR2 as SVGIG (reference sequence).

The sample holds one count of this clone. The chain recombines TRBV28 with TRBJ1-4, with 7 nucleotides matching TRBD1. CDR1 is MDHEN and CDR2 is SYDVKM in the germline V gene. Unmatched junction bases numbered 3, after V lost 3 bases and J lost 5 bases. This CDR3 spans 14 amino acids. CDR3 amino acids: CASSFAQGNEKLFF. For the CDR3, the DNA is TGTGCCAGCAGTTTTGCACAGGGGAATGAAAAACTGTTTTTT.

This chain joins TRBV29-1 and TRBJ2-7; 8 bases match TRBD2. This CDR3 is built from 12 residues. Germline CDR1 is SQVTM and CDR2 is ANQGSEA. The V gene end was trimmed by 6 bases and the J gene end by 3 bases; junction bases not matched to a gene: 4. The chain's CDR3 is CSVGTSNYEQYF. The CDR3 nucleotides are TGCAGCGTGGGGACTAGTAACTACGAGCAGTACTTC.

The gene calls are TRBV5-5 and TRBJ1-2, with D possibly TRBD1 on 6 matching bases. Germline values: CDR1 SGHKS, CDR2 YYEKEE (reference sequence). The V gene lost 2 bases and the J gene lost 7 bases, with 15 bases spanning the gap. The CDR3 consists of 14 residues. CDR3 residues: CASSFPKGGIGYTF. The CDR3 bases are TGTGCCAGCAGCTTCCCGAAAGGGGGGATTGGCTACACCTTC.

The rearrangement joins TRBV10-3 to TRBJ1-1; maybe TRBD1 (5 bases). CDR1 is ENHRY, CDR2 SYGVKD, per germline. V lost 5 bases and J lost 3, with 13 bases in between. There are 14 residues in the CDR3. The CDR3 nucleotides are TGTGCCATCAGTATAAAGGGGAAGGACACTGAAGCTTTCTTT. It codes for CAISIKGKDTEAFF.

The chain joins TRBV4-2 to TRBJ1-5, with a tentative D call TRBD1 (5 bases). The germline V gene has CDR1 LGHNA and CDR2 YNFKEQ. Trimming shortened V by 1 base and J by 3 bases, and 13 bases separated the two germline ends. This CDR3 has 16 amino acids. The CDR3 nucleotides are TGTGCCAGCAGCCAAGGGGGGTGGGGGTCCAATCAGCCCCAGCATTTT. This translates into CASSQGGWGSNQPQHF.

The V and J genes are TRBV12-5 and TRBJ2-1; the D gene is possibly TRBD2 (6 bases). Germline CDR1 is LGHNT and CDR2 is FRNRAP. This CDR3 has 14 residues. V lost 1 base and J lost 6, with 10 bases in between. The DNA for the CDR3 is TGTGCTAGTGGTTTGGACACTAGCATCAATGAGCAGTTCTTC. Its protein product is CASGLDTSINEQFF.

V and J are TRBV19 and TRBJ1-5, with TRBD1 identical over 9 bases. Germline loops: CDR1 LNHDA, CDR2 SQIVND (reference sequence). The junction had 8 bases not matched to a gene; V was cut back by 6 bases and J by 5 bases. The CDR3 runs 15 residues. The CDR3 bases are TGTGCCAGTAGCCCCGGACAGGGGCTCTATCAGCCCCAGCATTTT. Translation gives CASSPGQGLYQPQHF.

The chain is built from TRBV7-2 and TRBJ1-2; no firm D call. CDR1 and CDR2 from the germline V gene are SGHTA and FQGNSA. The CDR3 covers 15 residues. The V and J ends lost 0 bases and 4 bases respectively, with 12 bases between them. CDR3 in DNA: TGTGCCAGCAGCTTAGCTCCCTTAGGCGGCTATGGCTACACCTTC. It translates to CASSLAPLGGYGYTF.

V usage is TRBV7-9 and J usage is TRBJ1-4; possibly TRBD1 for D (6 bases). Germline values: CDR1 SEHNR, CDR2 FQNEAQ (reference sequence). The ends were cut back, 5 bases at V and 3 bases at J, with 13 bases in the middle. The CDR3 has 15 amino acids. In DNA, the CDR3 is TGTGCCAGCAGCGCCTACACAGGGTCTAATGAAAAACTGTTTTTT. It encodes CASSAYTGSNEKLFF.

V usage is TRBV10-3 and J usage is TRBJ1-2; D is undetermined. V was cut by 7 bases and J by 0 bases, with 6 bases left in between. Germline CDR1 ENHRY, CDR2 SYGVKD. The length of the CDR3 is 12 residues. The CDR3 DNA reads as TGTGCCATCAAGGGATCTAACTATGGCTACACCTTC. Its translation: CAIKGSNYGYTF.

As for this clone: The junction shows a germline mismatch at one end, possibly a read error. The CDR3 protein is CASSLAQGGETQYF. Here the CDR3 DNA reads TGTGCCAGCAGCCTAGCCCAGGGGGGAGAGACCCAGTACTTC. The gene calls are TRBV7-9 and TRBJ2-5; D is possibly TRBD1 (7 bases). Germline CDR1 and CDR2: SEHNR and FQNEAQ (reference sequence). The CDR3 runs to 14 residues.

The rearrangement uses TRBV7-9 and TRBJ2-7, with D hard to call. The length of the CDR3 is 12 residues. Trimming removed 5 bases at V and 3 bases at J, with 8 bases between. CDR1 is SEHNR and CDR2 is FQNEAQ in the germline V gene (reference sequence). CDR3 DNA: TGTGCCAGCAGCACGGACCACTACGAGCAGTACTTC. Encoded protein: CASSTDHYEQYF.

The chain has TRBV18 and TRBJ2-7; no reliable D call. There are 12 residues in the CDR3. V dropped 5 bases and J dropped 6 bases, with 11 bases sitting between them. Germline CDR1 and CDR2: KGHSH and LQKENI. The CDR3 loop reads CASSRPVSEQYF. The CDR3 DNA reads TGTGCCAGCTCAAGGCCGGTATCCGAGCAGTACTTC.

The chain links TRBV5-4 to TRBJ2-7; 7 bases fit TRBD1. With V trimmed by 4 bases and J by 7 bases, 11 bases remained unmatched. This CDR3 is built from 14 residues. Germline values: CDR1 SGHNT, CDR2 YYREEE (reference sequence). CDR3: CASSPGTDLWEQYF. The CDR3 coding sequence is TGTGCCAGCAGCCCCGGGACAGATCTTTGGGAGCAGTACTTC.

The chain has TRBV5-4 and TRBJ2-5, with D maybe TRBD2 (7 bases). CDR3 length: 14 amino acids. The germline V gene has CDR1 SGHNT and CDR2 YYREEE (reference sequence). Between the trimmed V and J ends, which lost 4 bases and 5 bases, there was a span of 15 bases. CDR3 loop: CASSLGGAEETQYF. Here the CDR3 DNA reads TGTGCCAGCAGCCTGGGGGGGGCCGAGGAGACCCAGTACTTC.

The rearrangement uses TRBV6-5 and TRBJ2-7; possible D gene TRBD1, 5 bases. Between the trimmed V and J ends, which lost 2 bases and 6 bases, there was a span of 11 bases. Germline values: CDR1 MNHEY, CDR2 SVGAGI. This CDR3 has 13 residues. The CDR3 spells CASSYELQGEQYF. CDR3 bases: TGTGCCAGCAGTTACGAACTTCAGGGCGAGCAGTACTTC.

The rearrangement links TRBV30 to TRBJ2-7; perhaps TRBD1 as D (5 bases). V was cut by 5 bases and J by 1 base, with 15 bases left in between. The CDR3 is made up of 14 amino acids. CDR1 and CDR2 from the germline V gene are GTSNPN and SVGIG (reference sequence). CDR3 region: CAWAKTDPSYEQYF. CDR3 bases: TGTGCCTGGGCCAAGACAGACCCTTCCTACGAGCAGTACTTC.

This chain links TRBV19 with TRBJ1-1; TRBD1 aligns across 8 bases. V was pared by 9 bases and J by 1 base, with 19 bases of the junction left unmatched. CDR3 length: 18 amino acids. CDR1 LNHDA and CDR2 SQIVND come from the germline V gene (reference sequence). CDR3: CASNLTFRPGTGNTEAFF. The CDR3 nucleotides are TGTGCCAGCAATCTTACCTTCCGTCCCGGGACAGGGAACACTGAAGCTTTCTTT.

The chain carries TRBV6-5 and TRBJ2-5; the D call may be TRBD1 or TRBD2 (5 bases each). V lost 6 bases and J 5 bases, leaving 13 bases between the germline ends. The CDR3 has 13 residues. CDR1 MNHEY and CDR2 SVGAGI come from the germline V gene. The CDR3 reads CASRIGARETQYF. CDR3 DNA sequence: TGTGCCAGCAGGATCGGGGCGAGGGAGACCCAGTACTTC.

This clone was recorded only once. The rearrangement links TRBV7-2 to TRBJ2-7; a weak D match, TRBD2 (7 bases). Germline V gene lookup returns CDR1 SGHTA and CDR2 FQGNSA. V was trimmed by 3 bases and J by 6 bases, leaving 15 bases between them. The CDR3 is 14 amino acids. The CDR3 sequence: CASSFWGGRSEQYF. The CDR3 bases are TGTGCCAGCAGCTTTTGGGGGGGCCGGAGCGAGCAGTACTTC.